Each of the 16 T cell receptor beta chains below was sequenced from the same sample in a study of cytomegalovirus exposure and HLA in healthy donors (dated 2017 in TCRdb). The library was generated by the immunoSEQ multiplex PCR assay. The multiplex PCR relied on a mix of 60 forward primers for TCR Vbeta segments and 13 reverse primers for TCR Jbeta segments. Entries here come from immuneACCESS through TCRdb and include only in-frame sequences with V and J called. Some clones fail to appear in such tables; in the studies checked, an unresolved V gene covers under half of the shortfall, and the cause of the remainder is unknown. Across this sample there are about 120,000 clones, with around 75% seen only once. Just under 3% of the sample lies in the top ten. Material for sequencing was PBMCs. All receptors come from a woman between 40 and 50 years old in good health and CMV-seropositive.

This chain connects TRBV5-4 to TRBJ1-2; 10 positions agree with TRBD1. Germline trimming cut 0 bases from V and 0 bases from J; bases unmatched to any gene: 5. The CDR3 spans 17 residues. From germline, CDR1 is SGHNT and CDR2 YYREEE (reference sequence). CDR3 residues: CASSLGGQGTSNYGYTF. The CDR3 region has the DNA TGTGCCAGCAGCTTGGGGGGACAGGGGACCTCTAACTATGGCTACACCTTC.

The chain joins TRBV4-2 to TRBJ1-2; TRBD1 matches 9 bases. After removal of 4 bases from V and 6 bases from J, the junction contained 3 bases not matched to a gene. CDR1 and CDR2 from the germline V gene are LGHNA and YNFKEQ. This CDR3 region has 13 residues. CDR3: CASSRGQGDGYTF. The DNA for the CDR3 is TGTGCCAGCAGCCGGGGACAGGGTGATGGCTACACCTTC.

This sequence joins TRBV19 and TRBJ1-1, with D perhaps TRBD1 (5 bases). The CDR3 runs 14 residues. The germline V gene has CDR1 LNHDA and CDR2 SQIVND (reference sequence). V shed 3 bases and J shed 4 bases, with 12 bases lying between them. DNA for the CDR3: TGTGCCAGTAGTATTGAAGGGGTGGCCACTGAAGCTTTCTTT. This gives the protein CASSIEGVATEAFF.

This clone was seen more than once but under ten times. The chain joins TRBV7-9 to TRBJ2-7; a weak D match, TRBD1 (6 bases). The germline gives CDR1 SEHNR, CDR2 FQNEAQ (reference sequence). V was pared by 5 bases and J by 2 bases, with 13 bases between. The CDR3 loop spans 14 amino acids. The CDR3: CASSVWDKPYEQYF. The CDR3 DNA sequence: TGTGCCAGCAGCGTCTGGGACAAGCCCTACGAGCAGTACTTC.

The chain is built from TRBV7-6 and TRBJ2-1, with 9 positions matching TRBD1. This CDR3 comprises 15 residues. Germline CDR1 and CDR2: SGHVS and FNYEAQ. With V trimmed by 5 bases and J by 8 bases, 10 bases remained unmatched. CDR3: CASSLLDRGKDEQFF. CDR3 sequence (DNA): TGTGCCAGCAGCCTCCTAGACAGGGGGAAGGATGAGCAGTTCTTC.

The V gene is TRBV7-6, the J gene TRBJ1-2; perhaps TRBD1 as D (5 bases). The CDR3 totals 15 residues. The V end was cut by 2 bases, the J end by 2 bases, with 12 bases between. From germline, CDR1 is SGHVS and CDR2 FNYEAQ. CDR3 amino acids: CASSLSADRNYGYTF. For the CDR3, the DNA is TGTGCCAGCAGCTTATCTGCTGACAGAAACTATGGCTACACCTTC.

A few counts support this clone. This sequence joins TRBV28 and TRBJ1-4; TRBD1 matches 8 bases. CDR3 length equals 18 residues. J gave up 2 bases and V 2 bases, and 10 bases lay outside the gene matches. Germline loops: CDR1 MDHEN, CDR2 SYDVKM. CDR3 amino acids: CASSLGQGTSWTNEKLFF. The CDR3 DNA sequence: TGTGCCAGCAGTTTAGGACAGGGAACATCTTGGACTAATGAAAAACTGTTTTTT.

CDR3 protein: CASSDRQRETQYF. The CDR3 nucleotides are TGTGCCAGCAGTGATAGGCAGCGAGAGACCCAGTACTTC. This chain joins TRBV2 and TRBJ2-5; D remains unclear. Trimming pared 3 bases from V and 4 bases from J, leaving 9 bases between. The V gene's germline CDR1 is SNHLY and CDR2 FYNNEI. This CDR3 has 13 residues.

The chain joins TRBV28 to TRBJ2-4; 8 bases align to TRBD1. Germline V lookup: CDR1 MDHEN, CDR2 SYDVKM. Germline trimming cut 5 bases from V and 3 bases from J; bases unmatched to any gene: 9. The CDR3 covers 16 residues. CDR3 DNA: TGTGCCAGCAGTAATACAGGGGGTAACGTCAAAAACATTCAGTACTTC. This sequence encodes CASSNTGGNVKNIQYF.

V is TRBV5-4 and J is TRBJ2-5, with 7 bases aligning to TRBD2. There are 14 residues in the CDR3. Unmatched junction bases numbered 9, after V lost 5 bases and J lost 5 bases. Per the germline V gene, CDR1 is SGHNT and CDR2 is YYREEE (reference sequence). The CDR3 DNA reads TGTGCCAGCAGTAGAATGGGGGGGTGGGAGACCCAGTACTTC. This encodes CASSRMGGWETQYF.

V is TRBV7-2 and J is TRBJ2-3; the D is unclear. The V gene lost 4 bases and the J gene lost 6 bases, with 11 bases spanning the gap. The CDR3 runs to 13 residues. Germline CDR1 reads SGHTA; CDR2 reads FQGNSA. For the CDR3, the DNA is TGTGCCAGCAGCTATCCTACGAGCGATACGCAGTATTTT. Its protein product is CASSYPTSDTQYF.

The chain uses TRBV4-3 and TRBJ1-2; the D gene is possibly TRBD1 (6 bases). Germline-derived CDR1 and CDR2 are LGHNA and YSLEER. The CDR3 has 14 amino acids. V was trimmed by 1 base and J by 3 bases, leaving 9 bases between them. The CDR3 region has the DNA TGCGCCAGCAGCCAAGGAAACAGGGACTATGGCTACACCTTC. Amino acids: CASSQGNRDYGYTF.

The rearrangement links TRBV7-6 to TRBJ2-7; 8 nucleotides line up with TRBD1. The CDR3 totals 13 residues. Germline V gene sequence: CDR1 SGHVS, CDR2 FNYEAQ. Unmatched junction bases numbered 3, after V lost 5 bases and J lost 3 bases. CDR3 bases: TGTGCCAGCAGCGCGGACAGGGTCTACGAGCAGTACTTC. This sequence encodes CASSADRVYEQYF.

This chain uses TRBV19 with TRBJ1-1; D is ambiguous. Trimming shortened V by 5 bases and J by 7 bases, and 11 bases separated the two germline ends. Germline loops: CDR1 LNHDA, CDR2 SQIVND (reference sequence). The CDR3 spans 12 residues. DNA for the CDR3: TGTGCCAGTAGTGACCGCGGGCGTGAAGCTTTCTTT. This sequence encodes CASSDRGREAFF. Full variable domain (outside the CDR3, taken from reference TRBV19 and TRBJ1-1): DGGITQSPKYLFRKEGQNVTLSCEQNLNHDAMYWYRQDPGQGLRLIYYSQIVNDFQKGDIAEGYSVSREKKESFPLTVTSAQKNPTAFYLCASSDRGREAFFGQGTRLTVV.

The chain has TRBV19 and TRBJ2-4, with 7 bases that match TRBD1. CDR1 and CDR2 from the germline V gene are LNHDA and SQIVND (reference sequence). This CDR3 has 14 amino acids. Unmatched junction bases numbered 6, after V lost 5 bases and J lost 5 bases. The CDR3 region is CASSSRQGQNIQYF. The CDR3 DNA reads TGTGCCAGTAGTTCCCGACAGGGTCAAAACATTCAGTACTTC.

The chain employs TRBV9 and TRBJ2-3, with no clear D. Trimming removed 0 bases from V and 0 bases from J, with 17 bases in between. CDR3 length: 18 amino acids. CDR1 is SGDLS and CDR2 is YYNGEE in the germline V gene. The CDR3 DNA reads as TGTGCCAGCAGCGTAGACTCACAGATTTTTATTAGCACAGATACGCAGTATTTT. Translation gives CASSVDSQIFISTDTQYF.